The next 8 T cell receptor beta chains were all read from a single sample in a study of PD-L1 blockade in urothelial cancer. Some clones are missing from TCRdb's copy, which holds only in-frame ones; the method was immunoSEQ multiplex PCR. The table lists tens of thousands of clones, roughly four fifths of them singletons. Time point denoted: pretreatment peripheral blood. The source was PBMCs, collected around atezolizumab (anti-PD-L1) treatment. Receptors were obtained from a man between 70 and 80 years old with urothelial cancer.

This clone occurred a few times. The rearrangement joins TRBV5-1 to TRBJ2-7, with a possible D match to TRBD1 (5 bases). The CDR3 has 14 residues. Germline CDR1 and CDR2: SGHRS and YFSETQ. V was pared by 5 bases and J by 3 bases, with 15 bases between. The CDR3 DNA reads TGCGCCAGCAGGTGGGCAGGGCAAAGCTACGAGCAGTACTTC. Protein: CASRWAGQSYEQYF.

The genes are TRBV6-5 and TRBJ2-7, with TRBD2 matching 12 bases. Germline CDR1 and CDR2: MNHEY and SVGAGI. The CDR3 extends over 16 amino acids. After removal of 2 bases from V and 4 bases from J, the junction contained 6 bases not matched to a gene. This CDR3 is CASSYQLAGGVYEQYF. DNA for the CDR3: TGTGCCAGCAGTTACCAACTAGCGGGGGGAGTGTACGAGCAGTACTTC.

This clone has just a few counts. The chain carries TRBV28 and TRBJ2-5; 8 bases match TRBD1. CDR3 length: 15 amino acids. Germline assignment: CDR1 MDHEN and CDR2 SYDVKM. J was trimmed by 5 bases and V by 6 bases; bases with no gene match: 11. The CDR3 protein is CASRQGGAGGETQYF. The CDR3 nucleotides are TGTGCCAGCAGACAGGGGGGCGCGGGTGGGGAGACCCAGTACTTC.

The CDR3 DNA sequence: TGTGCCAGCAGCCCCGTACTAGCCAAAAACATTCAGTACTTC. Translating gives CASSPVLAKNIQYF. The chain carries TRBV27 and TRBJ2-4; D is undetermined. Germline values: CDR1 MNHEY, CDR2 SMNVEV (reference sequence). The V end was cut by 6 bases, the J end by 0 bases, with 9 bases between. The length of the CDR3 is 14 residues.

The chain carries TRBV11-3 and TRBJ1-1; 9 bases line up with TRBD1. Unmatched junction bases numbered 8, after V lost 6 bases and J lost 3 bases. Germline values: CDR1 SGHNT, CDR2 YENEEA. The CDR3 is 15 amino acids. The CDR3 DNA reads as TGTGCCAGCAGACCAGCCGACAGGGGGGACACTGAAGCTTTCTTT. Translated, it gives CASRPADRGDTEAFF. Looking up the rest from reference TRBV11-3 and TRBJ1-1 gives the full variable domain: EAGVVQSPRYKIIEKKQPVAFWCNPISGHNTLYWYLQNLGQGPELLIRYENEEAVDDSQLPKDRFSAERLKGVDSTLKIQPAELGDSAVYLCASRPADRGDTEAFFGQGTRLTVV.

V and J are TRBV2 and TRBJ1-1; D gene unclear. V lost 7 bases and J lost 0, with 9 bases in between. There are 13 residues in the CDR3. Germline CDR1 SNHLY, CDR2 FYNNEI. The CDR3 nucleotides are TGTGCCAGCACCCGGGTGATGAACACTGAAGCTTTCTTT. Amino acid sequence: CASTRVMNTEAFF.

This clone occurred a few times. This chain connects TRBV9 to TRBJ2-1, with TRBD1 as a possible D gene (6 bases). V was clipped by 1 base and J by 2 bases, with 10 bases between them. Germline V gives CDR1 SGDLS, CDR2 YYNGEE. This CDR3 has 15 residues. CDR3 protein: CASSVSGVTYNEQFF. Here the CDR3 DNA reads TGTGCCAGCAGCGTATCAGGGGTCACCTACAATGAGCAGTTCTTC.

A few counts support this clone. The chain has TRBV5-1 and TRBJ1-5; TRBD1 matches at 8 bases. The J segment lost 5 bases and the V segment lost 4 bases, leaving 5 bases of the junction unmatched. Per germline, CDR1 SGHRS and CDR2 YFSETQ. CDR3 length: 14 residues. The CDR3 is CASSPDRGDQPQHF. CDR3 nucleotides: TGCGCCAGCAGCCCCGACAGGGGTGATCAGCCCCAGCATTTT.